Below, one T cell receptor (beta chain) is given with its context. Per germline, CDR1 MGHRA and CDR2 YSYEKL. The CDR3 length is 17 residues. V was cut by 0 bases and J by 1 base, with 16 bases left in between. This record comes from a study of blood T cell repertoires in COVID-19. Study at large: T cells, B-cell-depleted T cells, or PBMCs supplied cDNA or gDNA.

The method was immunoSEQ multiplex PCR; TCRdb's version includes in-frame clones alone and lacks a portion of them. The sample records 90,000 or so clones, around four fifths being singletons. The sequence derives from a human donor in a cohort sampled during active COVID-19. The sample comprised peripheral blood. The chain couples TRBV4-1 to TRBJ2-7; maybe TRBD2 (6 bases). The CDR3 sequence is CASSQEGGASGSYEQYF. Written as DNA, the CDR3 is TGCGCCAGCAGCCAAGAGGGGGGAGCCAGCGGGTCCTACGAGCAGTACTTC.